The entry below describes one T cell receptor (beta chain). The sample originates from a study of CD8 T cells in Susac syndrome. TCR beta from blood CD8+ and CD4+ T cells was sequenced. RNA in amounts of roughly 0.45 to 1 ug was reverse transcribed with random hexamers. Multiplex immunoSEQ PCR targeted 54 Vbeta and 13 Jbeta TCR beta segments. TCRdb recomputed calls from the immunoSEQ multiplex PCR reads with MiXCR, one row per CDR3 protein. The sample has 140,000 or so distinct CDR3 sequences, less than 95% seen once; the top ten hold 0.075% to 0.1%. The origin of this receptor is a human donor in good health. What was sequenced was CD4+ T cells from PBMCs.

DNA for the CDR3: TGTGCCACCAGTAGCTGGGGCGGAGCCTACAATGAGCAGTTCTTC. It specifies CATSSWGGAYNEQFF. The chain couples TRBV19 to TRBJ2-1; the D gene is possibly TRBD1 (5 bases). Trimming removed 10 bases from V and 2 bases from J, with 18 bases in between. CDR3 length: 15 residues. Germline loops: CDR1 LNHDA, CDR2 SQIVND (reference sequence).